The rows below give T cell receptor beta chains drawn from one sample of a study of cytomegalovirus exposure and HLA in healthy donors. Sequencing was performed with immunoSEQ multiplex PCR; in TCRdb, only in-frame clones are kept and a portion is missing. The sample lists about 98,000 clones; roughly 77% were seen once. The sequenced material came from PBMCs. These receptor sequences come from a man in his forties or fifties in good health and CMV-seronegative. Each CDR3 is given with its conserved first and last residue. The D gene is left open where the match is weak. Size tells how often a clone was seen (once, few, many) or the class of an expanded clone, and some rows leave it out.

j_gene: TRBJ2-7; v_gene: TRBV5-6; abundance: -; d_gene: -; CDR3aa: CASSLGARGAREQYF; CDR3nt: TGTGCCAGCAGCTTGGGAGCTCGGGGGGCTCGAGAGCAGTACTTC
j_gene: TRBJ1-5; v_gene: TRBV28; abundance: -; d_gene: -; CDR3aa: CASKLLGPQPQHF; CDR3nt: TGTGCCAGCAAACTCCTGGGGCCTCAGCCCCAGCATTTT
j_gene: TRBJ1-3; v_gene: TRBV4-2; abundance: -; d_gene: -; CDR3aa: CASSHPTRDTGNTIYF; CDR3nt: TGTGCCAGCAGCCACCCCACCCGGGACACAGGAAACACCATATATTTT
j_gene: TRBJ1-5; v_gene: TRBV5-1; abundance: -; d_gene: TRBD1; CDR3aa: CASSLGTGTYQPQHF; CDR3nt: TGCGCCAGCAGCTTGGGGACAGGGACCTATCAGCCCCAGCATTTT
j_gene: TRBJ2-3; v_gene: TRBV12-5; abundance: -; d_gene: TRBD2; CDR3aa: CASGRRGNTDTQYF; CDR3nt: TGTGCTAGTGGTAGGCGGGGGAACACAGATACGCAGTATTTT
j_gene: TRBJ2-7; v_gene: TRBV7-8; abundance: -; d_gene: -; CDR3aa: CASRMVEWVSGYEQYF; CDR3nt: TGTGCCAGCAGGATGGTGGAGTGGGTCTCGGGATACGAGCAGTACTTC
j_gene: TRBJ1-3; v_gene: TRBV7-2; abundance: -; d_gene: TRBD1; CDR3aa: CASSRDSGGNTIYF; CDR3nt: TGTGCCAGCAGCCGGGACAGCGGGGGAAACACCATATATTTT
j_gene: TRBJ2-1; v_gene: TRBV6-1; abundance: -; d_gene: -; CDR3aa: CASSLAVKNNEQFF; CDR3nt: TGTGCCAGCAGTTTGGCGGTAAAAAACAATGAGCAGTTCTTC
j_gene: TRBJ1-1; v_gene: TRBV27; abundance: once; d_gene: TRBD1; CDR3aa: CASNLSPGTVGTEAFF; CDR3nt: TGTGCCAGCAACCTTTCCCCCGGGACAGTGGGCACTGAAGCTTTCTTT
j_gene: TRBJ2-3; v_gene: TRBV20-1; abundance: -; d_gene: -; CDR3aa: CSASYGDTQYF; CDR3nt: TGCAGTGCTAGTTACGGGGATACGCAGTATTTT
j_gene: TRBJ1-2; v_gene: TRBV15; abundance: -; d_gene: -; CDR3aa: CATSRPESLGYTF; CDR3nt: TGTGCCACCAGCAGACCCGAGTCCTTAGGCTACACCTTC
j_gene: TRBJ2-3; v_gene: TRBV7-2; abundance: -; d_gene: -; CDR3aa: CASSLPSTDTQYF; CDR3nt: TGTGCCAGCAGCCTCCCTAGCACAGATACGCAGTATTTT
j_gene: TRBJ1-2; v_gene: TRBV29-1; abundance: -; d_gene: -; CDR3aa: CSVVEPTIYGYTF; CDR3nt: TGCAGCGTTGTCGAGCCTACGATCTATGGCTACACCTTC
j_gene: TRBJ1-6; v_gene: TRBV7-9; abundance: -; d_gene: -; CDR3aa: CASSLRGYNSPLHF; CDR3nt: TGTGCCAGCAGCTTACGAGGGTATAATTCACCCCTCCACTTT
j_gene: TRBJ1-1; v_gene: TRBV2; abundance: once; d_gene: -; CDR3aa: CASSDRVNTEAFF; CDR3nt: TGTGCCAGCAGTGACAGGGTGAACACTGAAGCTTTCTTT
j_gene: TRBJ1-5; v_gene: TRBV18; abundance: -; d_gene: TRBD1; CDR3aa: CASSPGQGHQPQHF; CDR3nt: TGTGCCAGCTCCCCGGGACAGGGTCATCAGCCCCAGCATTTT
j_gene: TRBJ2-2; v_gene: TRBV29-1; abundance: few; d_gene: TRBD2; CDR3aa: CSVERGGGAPGGELFF; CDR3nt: TGCAGCGTTGAGAGAGGCGGGGGGGCCCCGGGCGGGGAGCTGTTTTTT
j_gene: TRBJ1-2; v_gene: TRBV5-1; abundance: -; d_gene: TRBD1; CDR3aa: CASSLFQGQSYGYTF; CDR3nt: TGCGCCAGCAGCTTGTTTCAGGGACAGTCCTATGGCTACACCTTC
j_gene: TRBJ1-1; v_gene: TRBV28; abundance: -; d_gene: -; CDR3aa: CASSSAGGAGRTEAFF; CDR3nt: TGTGCCAGCAGTTCGGCGGGGGGCGCTGGAAGAACTGAAGCTTTCTTT
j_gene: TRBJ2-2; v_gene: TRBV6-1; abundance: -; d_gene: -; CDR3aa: CASATTGELFF; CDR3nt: TGTGCCAGCGCAACAACCGGGGAGCTGTTTTTT
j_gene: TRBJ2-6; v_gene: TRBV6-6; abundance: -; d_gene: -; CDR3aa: CASSLLSANVLTF; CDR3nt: TGTGCCAGCAGCCTTCTTAGCGCCAACGTCCTGACTTTC
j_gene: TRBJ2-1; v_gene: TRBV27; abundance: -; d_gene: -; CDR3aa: CASSLGGPYNEQFF; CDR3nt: TGTGCCAGCAGTTTGGGGGGACCCTACAATGAGCAGTTCTTC
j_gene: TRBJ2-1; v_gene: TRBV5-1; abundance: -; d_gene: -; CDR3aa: CASSLQAFKLNEQFF; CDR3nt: TGCGCCAGCAGCTTACAGGCTTTTAAGTTAAATGAGCAGTTCTTC
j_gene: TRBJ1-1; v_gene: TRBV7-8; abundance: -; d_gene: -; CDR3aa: CASSLAGGGAEAFF; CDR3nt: TGTGCCAGCAGCTTAGCAGGAGGGGGGGCTGAAGCTTTCTTT
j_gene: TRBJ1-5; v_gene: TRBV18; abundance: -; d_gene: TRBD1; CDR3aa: CASSQQGRRSIISF; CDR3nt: TGTGCCAGCTCACAACAGGGGCGCAGGTCCATCATCTCTTTT
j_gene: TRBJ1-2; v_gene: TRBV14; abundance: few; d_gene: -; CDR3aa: CASSQDLRKGYTF; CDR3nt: TGTGCCAGCAGCCAAGATCTGCGGAAAGGCTACACCTTC
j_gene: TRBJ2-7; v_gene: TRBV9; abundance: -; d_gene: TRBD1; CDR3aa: CASSVSSDRVAEQYF; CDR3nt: TGTGCCAGCAGCGTTAGTTCGGACAGGGTAGCCGAGCAGTACTTC
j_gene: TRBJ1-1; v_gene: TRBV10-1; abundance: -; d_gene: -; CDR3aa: CASSESGAVNTEAFF; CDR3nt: TGCGCCAGCAGTGAGTCAGGGGCCGTGAACACTGAAGCTTTCTTT
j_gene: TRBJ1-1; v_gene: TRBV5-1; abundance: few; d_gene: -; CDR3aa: CASRTGSNTEAFF; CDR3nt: TGCGCCAGCAGAACCGGGTCGAACACTGAAGCTTTCTTT
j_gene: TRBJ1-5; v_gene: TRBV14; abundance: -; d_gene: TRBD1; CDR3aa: CASSAGGRQPQHF; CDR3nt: TGTGCCAGCAGCGCAGGGGGCCGTCAGCCTCAGCATTTT
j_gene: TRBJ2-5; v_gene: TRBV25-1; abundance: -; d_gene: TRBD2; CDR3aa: CASSESSGGAETQYF; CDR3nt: TGTGCCAGCAGTGAATCTAGCGGGGGGGCAGAGACCCAGTACTTC
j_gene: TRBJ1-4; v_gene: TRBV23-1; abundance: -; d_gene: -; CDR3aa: CASSQSRGERRNEKLFF; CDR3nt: TGCGCCAGCAGTCAATCCAGGGGCGAGCGGCGGAATGAAAAACTGTTTTTT
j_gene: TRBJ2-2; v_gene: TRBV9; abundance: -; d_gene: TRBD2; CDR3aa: CASSVNSGPGELFF; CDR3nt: TGTGCCAGCAGCGTAAATAGCGGGCCCGGGGAGCTGTTTTTT
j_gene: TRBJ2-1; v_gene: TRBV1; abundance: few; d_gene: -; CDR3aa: CTSSLRVRGQFF; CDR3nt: TGCACCAGCAGCCTGAGGGTAAGAGGACAGTTCTTC
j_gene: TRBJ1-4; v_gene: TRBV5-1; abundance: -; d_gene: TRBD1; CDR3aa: CASSKQGADEKLFF; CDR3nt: TGCGCCAGCAGTAAACAGGGGGCCGATGAAAAACTGTTTTTT
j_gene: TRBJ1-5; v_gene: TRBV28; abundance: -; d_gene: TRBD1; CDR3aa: CASRTGGNQPQHF; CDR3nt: TGTGCCAGCAGGACAGGGGGCAATCAGCCCCAGCATTTT
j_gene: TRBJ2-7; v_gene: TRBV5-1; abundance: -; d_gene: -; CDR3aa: CASSLIGTHYEQYF; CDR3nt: TGCGCCAGCAGCTTAATCGGGACTCACTACGAGCAGTACTTC
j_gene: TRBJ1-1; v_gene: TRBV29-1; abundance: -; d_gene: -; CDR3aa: CSVLNTEAFF; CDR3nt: TGCAGCGTCTTGAACACTGAAGCTTTCTTT
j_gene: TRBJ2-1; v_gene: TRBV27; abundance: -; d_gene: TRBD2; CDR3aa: CASSMSGLAGLHNEQFF; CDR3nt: TGTGCCAGCAGTATGTCGGGACTAGCGGGGCTGCACAATGAGCAGTTCTTC
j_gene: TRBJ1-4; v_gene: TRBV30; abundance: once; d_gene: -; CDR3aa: CAWSGQPTNEKLFF; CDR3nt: TGTGCCTGGAGTGGACAACCAACTAATGAAAAACTGTTTTTT
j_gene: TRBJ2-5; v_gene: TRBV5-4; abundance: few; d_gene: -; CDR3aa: CASSPRYLDQETQYF; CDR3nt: TGTGCCAGCAGCCCCCGGTACCTAGACCAAGAGACCCAGTACTTC
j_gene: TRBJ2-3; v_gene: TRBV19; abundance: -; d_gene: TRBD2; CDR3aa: CASSIGASGGLSDTQYF; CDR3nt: TGTGCCAGTAGTATAGGGGCTAGCGGGGGGCTTTCAGATACGCAGTATTTT
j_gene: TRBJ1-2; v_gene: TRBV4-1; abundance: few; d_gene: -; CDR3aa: CASSQDAGGKGYTF; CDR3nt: TGCGCCAGCAGCCAAGATGCGGGGGGAAAAGGCTACACCTTC
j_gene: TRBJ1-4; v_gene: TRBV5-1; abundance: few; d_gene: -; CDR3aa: CASSLPSEKLFF; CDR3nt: TGCGCCAGCAGCTTGCCCTCCGAAAAACTGTTTTTT
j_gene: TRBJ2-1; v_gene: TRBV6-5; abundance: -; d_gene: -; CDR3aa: CASSYSPQGEQFF; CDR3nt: TGTGCCAGCAGTTACTCTCCCCAGGGCGAGCAGTTCTTC
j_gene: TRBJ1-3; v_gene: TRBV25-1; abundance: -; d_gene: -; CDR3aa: CASSLNSGNTIYF; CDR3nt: TGTGCCAGCAGTCTAAACAGTGGAAACACCATATATTTT
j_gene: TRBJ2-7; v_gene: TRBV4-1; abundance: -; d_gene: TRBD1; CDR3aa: CASSRGQGGEQYF; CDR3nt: TGCGCCAGCAGCCGGGGACAGGGAGGCGAGCAGTACTTC
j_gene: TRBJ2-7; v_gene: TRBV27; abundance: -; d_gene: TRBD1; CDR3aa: CASSLSLDRGSEQYF; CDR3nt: TGTGCCAGCAGTTTATCCCTTGACAGGGGGAGCGAGCAGTACTTC
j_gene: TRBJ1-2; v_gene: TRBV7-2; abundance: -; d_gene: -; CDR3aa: CASSLQGFLGGYTF; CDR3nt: TGTGCCAGCAGCCTACAGGGTTTTTTGGGGGGCTACACCTTC
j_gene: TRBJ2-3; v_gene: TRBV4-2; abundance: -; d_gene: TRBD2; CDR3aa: CASSQVGTSGGAVADTQYF; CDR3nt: TGTGCCAGCAGCCAAGTTGGGACTAGCGGGGGGGCCGTGGCGGATACGCAGTATTTT
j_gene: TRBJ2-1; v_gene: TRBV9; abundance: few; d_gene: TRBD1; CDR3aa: CASSPTGTGNYNEQFF; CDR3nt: TGTGCCAGCAGCCCAACCGGGACAGGGAATTACAATGAGCAGTTCTTC
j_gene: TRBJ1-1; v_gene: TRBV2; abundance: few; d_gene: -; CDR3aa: CASSVQEMNTEAFF; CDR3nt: TGTGCCAGCAGTGTACAGGAAATGAACACTGAAGCTTTCTTT
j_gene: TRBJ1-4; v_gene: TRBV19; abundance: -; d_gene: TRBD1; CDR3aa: CASGEDRGHPTNEKLFF; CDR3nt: TGTGCCAGTGGGGAGGACAGGGGGCACCCAACTAATGAAAAACTGTTTTTT